A selection of T cell receptor beta chains follows, all from one sample in a study of shared clonotypes between healthy human individuals. Assay: immunoSEQ multiplex PCR; the TCRdb copy retains only in-frame clones and omits some. The sample lists some 980,000 clones, 76% occurring once. Sequences were obtained from memory CD4+ T cells sorted from blood. Receptor source: a man between 18 and 35 years old in good health. Both conserved end residues are part of each CDR3. The D gene is left open where the match is weak. Where a row states a size, it is once, few, many or the class of an expanded clone; other rows omit it.

d_gene,abundance,j_gene,v_gene,CDR3aa,CDR3nt
TRBD2,once,TRBJ2-7,TRBV2,CASTGRELGEQYF,TGTGCCAGCACGGGGCGGGAGCTTGGCGAGCAGTACTTC
.,.,TRBJ1-3,TRBV14,CASSQAGGSTIYF,TGTGCCAGCAGCCAAGCGGGAGGGAGCACCATATATTTT
TRBD1,.,TRBJ1-5,TRBV5-4,CASSPDRAQPQHF,TGTGCCAGCAGCCCGGACAGGGCTCAGCCCCAGCATTTT
.,.,TRBJ1-1,TRBV11-1,CASSFGQPNTEAFF,TGTGCCAGCAGCTTTGGACAGCCGAACACTGAAGCTTTCTTT
.,.,TRBJ2-2,TRBV5-4,CASSSSERTGELFF,TGTGCCAGCAGCTCCTCAGAACGCACCGGGGAGCTGTTTTTT
TRBD2,few,TRBJ2-2,TRBV5-6,CASSPDQGGSSGELFF,TGTGCCAGCAGCCCGGACCAGGGAGGGTCATCCGGGGAGCTGTTTTTT
.,once,TRBJ2-3,TRBV29-1,CSVRNKGTDTQYF,TGCAGCGTTCGCAATAAGGGCACAGATACGCAGTATTTT
.,.,TRBJ1-6,TRBV10-3,CAISGEAGYNSPLHF,TGTGCCATCAGCGGGGAGGCAGGCTATAATTCACCCCTCCACTTT
.,.,TRBJ2-7,TRBV7-2,CASSSQAGHYPYEQYF,TGTGCCAGCAGCTCCCAGGCCGGGCACTACCCCTACGAGCAGTACTTC
.,.,TRBJ1-2,TRBV10-3,CAISVANYGYTF,TGTGCCATCAGTGTCGCGAACTATGGCTACACCTTC
TRBD1,.,TRBJ1-6,TRBV5-1,CASSLEGQAYNSPLHF,TGCGCCAGCAGCTTGGAGGGACAGGCGTATAATTCACCCCTCCACTTT
.,few,TRBJ2-3,TRBV12-5,CASARTDTQYF,TGTGCTAGTGCCCGCACAGATACGCAGTATTTT
.,.,TRBJ1-5,TRBV18,CASSPPAGQPQHF,TGTGCCAGCTCACCTCCCGCAGGCCAGCCCCAGCATTTT
.,.,TRBJ2-7,TRBV10-3,CAISEGVPSYEQYF,TGTGCCATCAGTGAAGGTGTCCCCTCCTACGAGCAGTACTTC
TRBD1,.,TRBJ1-2,TRBV10-3,CAISPDRGSYTF,TGTGCCATCAGTCCGGACAGGGGATCATACACCTTC
TRBD2,.,TRBJ2-3,TRBV7-9,CASSPDTVGTSSDTQYF,TGTGCCAGCAGCCCCGACACCGTGGGGACTAGCTCAGATACGCAGTATTTT
.,.,TRBJ1-6,TRBV30,CAWSIRDKYSPLHF,TGTGCCTGGAGTATCCGGGACAAATATTCACCCCTCCACTTT
.,.,TRBJ1-1,TRBV9,CASSDGPVNTEAFF,TGTGCCAGCAGCGACGGACCGGTGAACACTGAAGCTTTCTTT
.,.,TRBJ1-1,TRBV25-1,CASARGGNTEAFF,TGTGCCAGCGCTAGGGGGGGGAACACTGAAGCTTTCTTT
TRBD2,few,TRBJ2-1,TRBV28,CASSPTSGGAAEQFF,TGTGCCAGCAGTCCTACTAGCGGGGGGGCGGCTGAGCAGTTCTTC
.,.,TRBJ2-5,TRBV12-5,CASGLGELQETQYF,TGTGCTAGTGGTTTAGGGGAACTCCAAGAGACCCAGTACTTC
.,.,TRBJ1-5,TRBV7-2,CASSFGQRNQPQHF,TGTGCCAGCAGCTTCGGACAGCGCAATCAGCCCCAGCATTTT
.,.,TRBJ2-7,TRBV29-1,CSVEADYYEQYF,TGCAGCGTTGAGGCAGACTACTACGAGCAGTACTTC
TRBD1,.,TRBJ1-2,TRBV4-1,CASSYQGASDGYTF,TGCGCCAGCAGCTATCAGGGGGCCTCGGATGGCTACACCTTC
.,.,TRBJ2-7,TRBV5-1,CASSLAGGRSEQYF,TGCGCCAGCAGCTTGGCTGGGGGAAGGAGCGAGCAGTACTTC
.,.,TRBJ1-1,TRBV20-1,CSATTGWGAFF,TGCAGTGCTACGACAGGCTGGGGAGCTTTCTTT
.,.,TRBJ2-3,TRBV28,CASSPPRGGGTTSTDTQYF,TGTGCCAGCAGTCCGCCCAGGGGCGGGGGTACCACTAGCACAGATACGCAGTATTTT
TRBD1,.,TRBJ1-1,TRBV27,CASSGGRYTEAFF,TGTGCCAGTTCAGGGGGGAGGTACACTGAAGCTTTCTTT
.,.,TRBJ1-5,TRBV27,CASSKSTPGGNQPQHF,TGTGCCAGCAGTAAGAGTACCCCGGGTGGCAATCAGCCCCAGCATTTT
.,.,TRBJ2-5,TRBV6-5,CASSHTRGWETQYF,TGTGCCAGCAGTCATACTAGGGGATGGGAGACCCAGTACTTC
TRBD1,.,TRBJ2-7,TRBV7-2,CASSSPRTGSHEQYF,TGTGCCAGCAGCTCCCCGAGGACAGGGTCCCACGAGCAGTACTTC
.,.,TRBJ2-5,TRBV6-1,CASSDQQGTFQTQYF,TGTGCCAGCAGTGATCAACAGGGCACCTTCCAGACCCAGTACTTC
.,.,TRBJ1-2,TRBV6-6,CASRVISSGYGYTF,TGTGCCAGCAGAGTGATCTCTAGCGGCTATGGCTACACCTTC
.,.,TRBJ2-3,TRBV7-2,CASTFSRGPDTQYF,TGTGCCAGCACCTTTTCGAGGGGCCCAGATACGCAGTATTTT
TRBD1,.,TRBJ1-4,TRBV7-2,CASSPRQGPATNEKLFF,TGTGCCAGCAGCCCAAGACAGGGCCCCGCAACTAATGAAAAACTGTTTTTT
TRBD2,.,TRBJ2-3,TRBV6-5,CASKMEGLADDTQYF,TGTGCCAGCAAAATGGAGGGACTAGCGGACGATACGCAGTATTTT
.,.,TRBJ2-7,TRBV21-1,CASSRDGSYEQYF,TGTGCCAGCAGCAGGGACGGATCCTACGAGCAGTACTTC
.,.,TRBJ2-2,TRBV10-1,CASRTLPNTGELFF,TGCGCCAGCAGGACACTCCCGAACACCGGGGAGCTGTTTTTT
.,.,TRBJ2-5,TRBV5-1,CASSLAQETQYF,TGCGCCAGCAGTCTAGCCCAAGAGACCCAGTACTTC